This TCR beta chain was found in a study of cytotoxic CD8 clonotypes in ibrutinib-treated CLL. Background on the study: Response samples came after a median about 13 months of treatment, range 6 to 36. Study conclusions and caveats: Public clonotypes (which were uncommon) either contracted or remained stable on treatment. Clonality, elevated at ibrutinib response, dropped back toward baseline at progression.

Remarks on this clone: Its antigen is unidentified.

TCRdb's table, derived via immunoSEQ multiplex PCR, lists solely in-frame clones and lacks some. The sample lists roughly 250,000 clones, less than 75% seen once, with just over 15% in the top ten. CDR3 length equals 15 residues. From germline, CDR1 is LGHNA and CDR2 YNFKEQ. V shed 4 bases and J 7 bases; nucleotides not matched to a gene: 11. This material consisted of PBMCs, taken after 24 months of ibrutinib treatment. The TCR sequence derives from a human donor with chronic lymphocytic leukemia. The rearrangement links TRBV4-2 to TRBJ2-7, with 9 positions matching TRBD2. CDR3 protein: CASSRDLAGEAEQYF. The CDR3 DNA is TGTGCCAGCAGCCGAGACTTAGCGGGAGAGGCGGAGCAGTACTTC.